This T cell receptor (beta chain) is drawn from a study of regulatory T cells in long-lasting Graves disease. Looking at the study overall: Those Graves' patients who were newly diagnosed had been on antithyroid drugs under 3 months.

Arm-PCR with iRepertoire HTBI primers amplified the CDR3 regions for these TCR beta libraries. One entry per CDR3 protein results from TCRdb running MiXCR on the multiplex PCR reads. This sample has a few hundred thousand distinct CDR3 sequences, with roughly 10% found just once. Germline CDR1 is SNHLY and CDR2 is FYNNEI. CDR3 length: 14 amino acids. V lost 7 bases and J lost 4; bases outside the gene matches: 8. The time point here: newly diagnosed GD, antithyroid drugs for less than 3 months. The TCR library was made from RNA extracted from PBMCs. As a group, patients came from one endocrinology department in Xi'an, China. In addition, the sample was reused for a study of T cells in Graves' hyperthyroidism and ophthalmopathy. According to that study: HTBI primers were the set used in a first-round RT-PCR of the TCR CDR3. The model's output predicted ophthalmopathy at a median of around 6.9 months prior to onset.

The chain is built from TRBV2 and TRBJ1-1; 8 bases agree with TRBD1. The specimen comprised peripheral blood mononuclear cells (PBMCs), sampled at new diagnosis, from a patient treated with antithyroid drugs. The receptor was isolated from a woman under 30 with Graves disease. The CDR3 reads CASTTTGVPTEAFF. DNA of the CDR3: TGTGCCAGCACTACGACAGGGGTTCCCACTGAAGCTTTCTTT.